Listed here is a single T cell receptor (beta chain). The sample belongs to a study of blood T cell repertoires in COVID-19. Study details: Researchers got acute and convalescent COVID-19 samples from the United States, Italy and Spain. In each case, the material was cDNA or gDNA derived from T cells, B-cell-depleted T cells, or PBMCs.

The recovered donors of Cohort 3 showed two negative PCRs, clearance, or symptom resolution. Germline CDR1 reads GTSNPN; CDR2 reads SVGIG (reference sequence). The V end lost 0 bases, the J end lost 2 bases, and 14 bases lay between the germline ends. The CDR3 is 15 amino acids. Sequencing was performed with immunoSEQ multiplex PCR; in TCRdb, only in-frame clones are kept and a portion is missing. The repertoire holds over 150,000 clones, with about 85% as singletons. The V call is TRBV30, the J call TRBJ2-7; D may be TRBD1 (6 bases). The sequence was collected from a woman aged 30 to 39 who had recovered from COVID-19. Sequenced sample: PBMCs or T cells enriched from blood (not recorded which). CDR3: CAWSVGGHGAYEQYF. In DNA, the CDR3 is TGTGCCTGGAGTGTAGGGGGACACGGAGCCTACGAGCAGTACTTC.